This T cell receptor (beta chain) was recovered during a study of molecular identifiers for immune sequencing clone quantification. TCRdb reprocessed the PCR reads via MiXCR and lists one record per CDR3 protein. The table has 300,000 to 350,000 distinct CDR3 sequences, 20% to 25% seen once; the top ten hold under 0.95%. V was trimmed by 8 bases and J by 0 bases, leaving 12 bases between them. This CDR3 comprises 14 residues. This clonotype was counted at least ten times. The chain links TRBV12-3 or TRBV12-4 to TRBJ2-3; perhaps D is TRBD1 or TRBD2 (6 bases each). This TCR derives from a human donor in good health. Some libraries in this study had Jurkat cell RNA spiked in. Sequencing was performed on naive CD8+ T cells from blood, with Jurkat cell RNA spiked in. Subset: FACS-sorted CD8+CD4-CCR7+CD45RA+ naive T cells. As DNA, the CDR3 is TGTGCCAGCGGAGGGACACTGAGCACAGATACGCAGTATTTT. This translates into CASGGTLSTDTQYF.